These 24 T cell receptor beta chains share one sample of origin, sequenced in a study of T and B cells in COVID-19 patients. BIOMED2 TRB-A/B primer pools were used in multiplex TRB PCR. From the multiplex PCR reads, TCRdb called clonotypes with MiXCR, one entry per CDR3 protein. This table has around 6,400 distinct CDR3 sequences, over 25% appearing once. Each TRB amplification used about 220-500 ng of genomic DNA from blood. The sequenced sample consisted of blood. Every receptor here comes from a human donor with active COVID-19.

By share of the sample, this clonotype is medium-sized. J is TRBJ2-3 and V is TRBV27, with D possibly TRBD1 on 6 matching bases. CDR3 length equals 15 residues. Trimming shortened V by 6 bases and J by 4 bases, and 17 bases separated the two germline ends. Germline V lookup: CDR1 MNHEY, CDR2 SMNVEV (reference sequence). In DNA, the CDR3 is TGTGCCAGCAGCCTACAGGGAGTAATCCCAGATACGCAGTATTTT. Residues: CASSLQGVIPDTQYF.

This clonotype came up a few times. The gene calls are TRBV20-1 and TRBJ1-6, with no clear D. The CDR3 loop spans 16 amino acids. V was trimmed by 3 bases and J by 0 bases, leaving 12 bases between them. Germline V gene data show CDR1 as DFQATT and CDR2 as SNEGSKA (reference sequence). Here the CDR3 reads CSARTSISSYNSPLHF. CDR3 sequence (DNA): TGCAGTGCTAGGACCTCGATAAGCTCCTATAATTCACCCCTCCACTTT.

The genes are TRBV5-6 and TRBJ1-2; 7 bases match TRBD1. The CDR3 has 19 residues. V lost 2 bases, J lost 14 bases, and 30 bases stayed unmatched. Germline V lookup: CDR1 SGHDT, CDR2 YYEEEE. The CDR3 coding sequence is TGTGCCAGCAGCTTTCTGGGTTCCCTCAGAACGACAGGGCCGAAGATTAGGACCTTC. It specifies CASSFLGSLRTTGPKIRTF. The full variable domain, its missing parts supplied by reference TRBV5-6 and TRBJ1-2, is DAGVTQSPTHLIKTRGQQVTLRCSPKSGHDTVSWYQQALGQGPQFIFQYYEEEERQRGNFPDRFSGHQFPNYSSELNVNALLLGDSALYLCASSFLGSLRTTGPKIRTFGSGTRLTVV.

By sample share, this clonotype is medium-sized (0.01 to 0.1%). The CDR3 nucleotides are TGTGCCAGCAGTTTGTCCAGGGACTATGGCTACACCTTC. Protein sequence: CASSLSRDYGYTF. The chain combines TRBV6-5 with TRBJ1-2; tentatively, D is TRBD1 (5 bases). The germline gives CDR1 MNHEY, CDR2 SVGAGI. V lost 4 bases and J 3 bases, leaving 9 bases between the germline ends. The CDR3 contains 13 residues.

The rearrangement links TRBV29-1 to TRBJ2-7, with 9 bases aligning to TRBD1. V trimming: 7 bases; J trimming: 3 bases; junction bases outside the gene matches: 1. CDR3 length: 11 residues. Germline V gives CDR1 SQVTM, CDR2 ANQGSEA. The CDR3 bases are TGCAGCGGGACAGGGGACTACGAGCAGTACTTC. Residues: CSGTGDYEQYF.

This clonotype is labeled medium-sized. V is TRBV12-3 or TRBV12-4 and J is TRBJ2-3, with no clear D. CDR3 size: 11 residues. Between the trimmed V and J ends, which lost 5 bases and 5 bases, there was a span of 5 bases. The CDR3 loop is CASSNVDTQYF. The CDR3 region has the DNA TGTGCCAGCAGTAACGTAGATACGCAGTATTTT.

This clonotype is medium-sized. V is TRBV19 and J is TRBJ2-2, with D perhaps TRBD1 or TRBD2 (6 bases each). Trimming stripped 7 bases from V and 3 bases from J, with 18 bases between. This CDR3 has 16 residues. The germline V gene has CDR1 LNHDA and CDR2 SQIVND (reference sequence). CDR3 in DNA: TGTGCCAGTAACAATCGGGGGCGGTCCCACACCGGGGAGCTGTTTTTT. Its protein is CASNNRGRSHTGELFF.

The chain uses TRBV5-1 and TRBJ1-6; D is undetermined. V lost 2 bases, J lost 5 bases, and 11 bases lay in between. Per the germline V gene, CDR1 is SGHRS and CDR2 is YFSETQ. The CDR3 contains 15 residues. The CDR3 loop reads CASSLNTGNNSPLHF. CDR3 DNA sequence: TGCGCCAGCAGCTTAAATACGGGGAATAATTCACCCCTCCACTTT.

This clonotype ranks as medium-sized. This chain joins TRBV12-3 or TRBV12-4 and TRBJ2-1; 11 bases match TRBD2. V dropped 6 bases and J dropped 4; count of bases not matched to a gene: 5. The CDR3 runs to 15 residues. The CDR3 spells CASSLRLAGYNEQFF. The CDR3 nucleotides are TGTGCCAGCAGCCTCCGACTAGCGGGGTACAATGAGCAGTTCTTC.

The chain employs TRBV20-1 and TRBJ2-3, with a possible D match to TRBD2 (6 bases). Trimming took 1 base from V and 0 from J, leaving 11 bases between them. CDR3 length equals 15 residues. Germline CDR1 is DFQATT and CDR2 is SNEGSKA (reference sequence). The CDR3 here is CSARVGGASTDTQYF. CDR3 coding DNA: TGCAGTGCTAGAGTAGGAGGGGCCAGCACAGATACGCAGTATTTT.

This clonotype was seen more than once but under ten times. The J gene is TRBJ1-1, the V gene TRBV6-5; D is undetermined. The germline CDR1 and CDR2 sequences are MNHEY and SVGAGI. Between the trimmed V and J ends, which lost 0 bases and 1 base, there was a span of 6 bases. This CDR3 has 14 residues. CDR3 sequence reads: CASSYSLENTEAFF. The CDR3 DNA is TGTGCCAGCAGTTACTCATTAGAGAACACTGAAGCTTTCTTT.

The rearrangement uses TRBV7-2 and TRBJ2-3; possible D gene TRBD2, 6 bases. Trimming cost V 3 bases and J 2 bases, with 12 bases left between them. Germline CDR1 is SGHTA and CDR2 is FQGNSA. The CDR3 consists of 15 residues. CDR3 DNA sequence: TGTGCCAGCAGCTTTGCCGGACTACCCACAGATACGCAGTATTTT. Its protein product is CASSFAGLPTDTQYF.

This clonotype is a singleton in its sample. V usage is TRBV28 and J usage is TRBJ1-4, with a tentative D call TRBD1 (5 bases). Germline V gene sequence: CDR1 MDHEN, CDR2 SYDVKM. Trimming removed 2 bases at V and 8 bases at J, with 6 bases between. CDR3 length: 12 amino acids. For the CDR3, the DNA is TGTGCCAGCAGTTTAAGGGGAGAAAAACTGTTTTTT. Amino acids: CASSLRGEKLFF.

Relative to its sample, this clonotype is medium-sized. The chain has TRBV27 and TRBJ2-4; TRBD2 agrees at 12 bases. Germline values: CDR1 MNHEY, CDR2 SMNVEV (reference sequence). This CDR3 is built from 21 residues. V shed 2 bases and J 1 base; nucleotides not matched to a gene: 15. The CDR3 region has the DNA TGTGCCAGCAGTTTAAAGTCGGCTAGCGGGGGGGTTTCATCGGCCAAAAACATTCAGTACTTC. This gives the protein CASSLKSASGGVSSAKNIQYF.

This clonotype is medium-sized. The chain combines TRBV6-5 with TRBJ2-3; possibly TRBD2 for D (6 bases). Trimming left V 4 bases short and J 6 bases short, with 14 bases between. Germline CDR1 reads MNHEY; CDR2 reads SVGAGI. The CDR3 has 14 residues. The CDR3 region is CASSLTIGGDTQYF. Here the CDR3 DNA reads TGTGCCAGCAGTTTAACTATCGGAGGGGATACGCAGTATTTT.

This CDR3 reads CASSLVGGGYTGELFF. Here the CDR3 DNA reads TGTGCCAGCAGCTTAGTAGGTGGGGGGTACACCGGGGAGCTGTTTTTT. V usage is TRBV7-3 and J usage is TRBJ2-2; D might be TRBD2 (6 bases). This CDR3 contains 16 residues. Looked up from germline, CDR1 is SGHTA and CDR2 is FQGTGA. The V and J ends lost 2 bases and 3 bases respectively, with 13 bases between them.

The chain carries TRBV7-2 and TRBJ2-1, with TRBD2 as a possible D gene (6 bases). The CDR3 consists of 12 residues. V was clipped by 5 bases and J by 8 bases, with 10 bases between them. Germline V gene sequence: CDR1 SGHTA, CDR2 FQGNSA. Here the CDR3 DNA reads TGTGCCAGCAGCGCTACTAGCTATGAGCAGTTCTTC. Its translation: CASSATSYEQFF.

This clonotype came up a few times. This chain connects TRBV6-1 to TRBJ1-2, with D possibly matching TRBD1 (5 bases). Per the germline V gene, CDR1 is MNHNS and CDR2 is SASEGT. The CDR3 has 16 amino acids. Trimming cost V 0 bases and J 3 bases, with 14 bases left between them. The CDR3 DNA is TGTGCCAGCAGTGAAGCTTTGAGGAACAGGCACTATGGCTACACCTTC. Residues: CASSEALRNRHYGYTF.

Concerning this clonotype itself: A much larger clone is a single base away; this may be a read error. This chain connects TRBV6-5 to TRBJ2-3; 9 positions agree with TRBD2. This CDR3 region has 16 residues. V lost 4 bases and J lost 1; bases outside the gene matches: 6. From germline, CDR1 is MNHEY and CDR2 SVGAGI. For the CDR3, the DNA is TGTGCCAGCAGTTCCGCTAGCGGGGCCGGCACAGATACGCAGTATTTT. Residues: CASSSASGAGTDTQYF.

This clonotype counts as medium-sized. J is TRBJ1-6 and V is TRBV12-3 or TRBV12-4; D is perhaps TRBD1 (6 bases). The CDR3 has 14 amino acids. Trimming left V 6 bases short and J 8 bases short, with 14 bases between. CDR3 sequence: CASSSQGVDSPLHF. CDR3 in DNA: TGTGCCAGCAGCTCACAGGGAGTCGATTCACCCCTCCACTTT.

This clonotype was seen a handful of times. The chain uses TRBV18 and TRBJ1-6, with 9 bases matching TRBD1. V shed 5 bases, J shed 7 bases, and the junction held 6 bases outside the gene matches. This CDR3 has 15 residues. The germline V gene encodes CDR1 KGHSH and CDR2 LQKENI. DNA for the CDR3: TGTGCCAGCTCATCCGCCGGGACAGGGAATTCACCCCTCCACTTT. It specifies CASSSAGTGNSPLHF. Supplemented by reference TRBV18 and TRBJ1-6, the full variable domain reads NAGVMQNPRHLVRRRGQEARLRCSPMKGHSHVYWYRQLPEEGLKFMVYLQKENIIDESGMPKERFSAEFPKEGPSILRIQQVVRGDSAAYFCASSSAGTGNSPLHFGNGTRLTVT.

On this clonotype itself: This clone may be a read error of a much larger clone one base away. The CDR3 sequence: CAWAGMGGNQSQHF. In DNA, the CDR3 is TGTGCCTGGGCGGGCATGGGCGGCAATCAGTCCCAGCATTTT. This chain connects TRBV30 to TRBJ1-5; D unresolved. The CDR3 covers 14 residues. From germline, CDR1 is GTSNPN and CDR2 SVGIG (reference sequence).

By share, this clonotype counts as medium-sized (0.01 to 0.1%). This CDR3 reads CASSRGGMSYNEQFF. Written as DNA, the CDR3 is TGTGCCAGCAGTCGCGGGGGGATGAGCTACAATGAGCAGTTCTTC. The rearrangement uses TRBV6-5 and TRBJ2-1; TRBD2 matches at 8 bases. The CDR3 is 15 amino acids. After removal of 5 bases from V and 3 bases from J, the junction contained 6 bases not matched to a gene. Germline values: CDR1 MNHEY, CDR2 SVGAGI.

The CDR3 loop is CASSLRLAGVSQETQYF. CDR3 nucleotides: TGCGCCAGCAGCTTACGACTAGCGGGGGTTTCCCAAGAGACCCAGTACTTC. The chain links TRBV5-1 to TRBJ2-5; 12 nucleotides match TRBD2. The V gene end was trimmed by 2 bases and the J gene end by 1 base; junction bases not matched to a gene: 6. The germline CDR1 and CDR2 sequences are SGHRS and YFSETQ. The CDR3 has 17 residues.